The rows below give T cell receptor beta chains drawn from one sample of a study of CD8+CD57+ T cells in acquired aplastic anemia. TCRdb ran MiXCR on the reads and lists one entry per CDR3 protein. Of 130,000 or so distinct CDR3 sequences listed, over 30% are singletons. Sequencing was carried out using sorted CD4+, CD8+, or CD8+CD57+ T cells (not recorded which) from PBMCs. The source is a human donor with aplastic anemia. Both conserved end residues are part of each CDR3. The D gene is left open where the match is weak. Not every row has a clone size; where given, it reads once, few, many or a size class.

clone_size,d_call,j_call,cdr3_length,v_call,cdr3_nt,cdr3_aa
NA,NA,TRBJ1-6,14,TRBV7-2,TGTGCCAGCAGCTTCGGTCCCCAAGGGTCACCCCTCCACTTT,CASSFGPQGSPLHF
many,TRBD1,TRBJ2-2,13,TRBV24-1,TGTGCCTCGGGACAGCTCAACACCGGGGAGCTGTTTTTT,CASGQLNTGELFF
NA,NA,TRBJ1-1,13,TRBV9,TGTGCCAGCAGCGTAGACATGAACACTGAAGCTTTCTTT,CASSVDMNTEAFF
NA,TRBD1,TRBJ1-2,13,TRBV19,TGTGCCACCTGGACAGGGGCCAACTATGGCTACACCTTC,CATWTGANYGYTF
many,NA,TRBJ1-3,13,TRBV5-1,TGCGCCAGCAGCTTGGGCCAGGGAGAATCCATATATTTT,CASSLGQGESIYF
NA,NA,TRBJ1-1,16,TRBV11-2,TGTGCCAGCAGCCGATCGGGGCGGGGGTTTTTCACTGAAGCTTTCTTT,CASSRSGRGFFTEAFF
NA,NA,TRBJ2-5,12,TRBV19,TGTGCCAGTAGCGCTAGAGGAGAGACCCAGTACTTC,CASSARGETQYF
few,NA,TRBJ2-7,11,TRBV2,TGTGCCAGCAGTCGGACTTACGAGCAGTACTTC,CASSRTYEQYF
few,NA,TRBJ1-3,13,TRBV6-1,TGTGCCAGCAGCGAAAGGTCTATGGACACCATATATTTT,CASSERSMDTIYF
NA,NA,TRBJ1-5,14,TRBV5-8,TGTGCCAGCAGCTTGGAACCGGACAATCAGCCCCAGCATTTT,CASSLEPDNQPQHF
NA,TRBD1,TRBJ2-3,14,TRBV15,TGTGCCACCAGCGATCGACAGGGTGGGGATACGCAGTATTTT,CATSDRQGGDTQYF
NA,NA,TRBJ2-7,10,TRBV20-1,TGCAGTGCCCCAGGGTACGAGCAGTACTTC,CSAPGYEQYF
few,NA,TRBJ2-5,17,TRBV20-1,TGCAGTGCCGCGGACCCTACCCTGGCTGCGTACCAAGAGGCCCAGTACTTC,CSAADPTLAAYQEAQYF
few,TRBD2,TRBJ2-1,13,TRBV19,TGTGCCAGTAGTTTGGGGGGAGGGAATGAGCAGTTCTTC,CASSLGGGNEQFF
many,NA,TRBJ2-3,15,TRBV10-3,TGTGCCATCAGGATGGACAGCACTAGCACAGATACGCAGTATTTT,CAIRMDSTSTDTQYF
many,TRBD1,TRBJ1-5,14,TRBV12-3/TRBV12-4,TGTGCCAGCAGTTTGGACAGGGGGCTTCAGCCCCAGCATTTT,CASSLDRGLQPQHF
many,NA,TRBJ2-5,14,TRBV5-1,TGCGCCAGCAGCTTGGGGACGGGGGCGGAGACCCAGTACTTC,CASSLGTGAETQYF
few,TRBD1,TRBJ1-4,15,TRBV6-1,TGTGCCAGCAGTACAAGGACAGGGCATAATGAAAAACTGTTTTTT,CASSTRTGHNEKLFF
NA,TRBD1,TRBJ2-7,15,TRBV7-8,TGTGCCAGCAGCTTGGGACAGCTGAAGGGCTACGAGCAGTACTTC,CASSLGQLKGYEQYF
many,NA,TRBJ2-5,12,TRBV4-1,TGCGCCAGCAGCCAAGGGAGGGAGACCCAGTACTTC,CASSQGRETQYF
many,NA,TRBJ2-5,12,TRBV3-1,TGTGCCAGCAGCGAAAGGGGACGCCTGCCGTACTTC,CASSERGRLPYF
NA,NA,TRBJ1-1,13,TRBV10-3,TGTGCCAGCAGGGCCGTGCAGGGAACTGAAGCTTTCTTT,CASRAVQGTEAFF
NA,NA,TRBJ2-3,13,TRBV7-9,TGTGCCAGCAGCTATGTCTGGGCAGATACGCAGTATTTT,CASSYVWADTQYF